This T cell receptor beta chain is drawn from a study of T-cell reconstitution after alpha-beta-depleted transplantation in children. V was clipped by 0 bases and J by 5 bases; unmatched bases: 3. This CDR3 comprises 15 residues. The germline V gene encodes CDR1 LGHNA and CDR2 YSLEER. The TCRbeta library incorporated unique molecular identifiers. TCRdb recomputed calls from the PCR reads with MiXCR, one row per CDR3 protein. The table lists some 590,000 distinct CDR3 sequences, approximately 10% of them singletons. The genes are TRBV4-3 and TRBJ2-1; TRBD2 agrees at 8 bases. The source of this sequence is a human donor who donated a stem cell graft to a child with acute myeloid leukemia. Material: PBMCs from the stem cell graft donor, obtained from the stem cell graft. The CDR3: CASSQDSLADNEQFF. CDR3 DNA: TGCGCCAGCAGCCAAGATTCACTAGCGGACAATGAGCAGTTCTTC.